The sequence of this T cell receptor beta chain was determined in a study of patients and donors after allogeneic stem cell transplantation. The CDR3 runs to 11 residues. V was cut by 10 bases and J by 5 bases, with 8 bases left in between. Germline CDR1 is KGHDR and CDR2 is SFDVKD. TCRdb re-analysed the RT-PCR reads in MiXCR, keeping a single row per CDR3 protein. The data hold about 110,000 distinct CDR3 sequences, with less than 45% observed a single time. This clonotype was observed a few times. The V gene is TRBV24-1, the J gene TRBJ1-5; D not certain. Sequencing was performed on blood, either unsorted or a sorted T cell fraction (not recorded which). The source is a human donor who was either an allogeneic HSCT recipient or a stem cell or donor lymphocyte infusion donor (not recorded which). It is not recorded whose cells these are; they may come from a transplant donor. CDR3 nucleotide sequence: TGTGCCACAGCGGCGGATCAGCCCCAGCATTTT. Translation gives CATAADQPQHF.